The present TCR beta chain was sequenced within a study of CD8+CD57+ T cells in acquired aplastic anemia. Study background: Recorded DNA amounts for sorted CD4+ and CD8+ cells had an average of 3.2 ug.

Previously, flow cytometry had revealed CD8+CD57+ cell expansion in the patients chosen for sequencing. The V and J ends lost 0 bases and 5 bases, in that order; junction bases with no gene match: 5. The CDR3 totals 14 residues. Germline values: CDR1 SGHDT, CDR2 YYEEEE. For CDR3 and TCR beta VDJ profiling, genomic DNA was the template used. Using its own MiXCR run on the reads, TCRdb lists one record per CDR3 protein. Among hundreds of thousands of distinct CDR3 sequences listed, 45% to 65% were seen once. Comment on this clonotype: The antigen is unknown.

Whole-study findings and limits: Researchers report that around 29 CD8+ CDR3 sequences appeared in both patients and controls. Statistical testing detected no significant gap in CD8+ Simpson's diversity between patients and controls.

The clonotype was recovered from a human donor with aplastic anemia. The chain has TRBV5-6 and TRBJ2-7; TRBD1 matches at 7 bases. What was sequenced was sorted CD4+, CD8+, or CD8+CD57+ T cells (not recorded which) from PBMCs. The CDR3 sequence is CASSLETGIDEQYF. The CDR3 bases are TGTGCCAGCAGCTTGGAGACAGGGATCGACGAGCAGTACTTC.